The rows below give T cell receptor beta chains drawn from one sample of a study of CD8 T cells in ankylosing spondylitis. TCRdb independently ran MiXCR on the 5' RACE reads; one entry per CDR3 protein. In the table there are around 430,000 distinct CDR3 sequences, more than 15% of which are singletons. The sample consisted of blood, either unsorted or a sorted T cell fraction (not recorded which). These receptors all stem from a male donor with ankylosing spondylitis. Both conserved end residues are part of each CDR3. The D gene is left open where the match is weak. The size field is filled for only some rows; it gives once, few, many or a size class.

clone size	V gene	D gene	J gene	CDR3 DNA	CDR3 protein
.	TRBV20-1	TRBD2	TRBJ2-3	TGCAGTGCTAGATTAGCGGGGCGGGGTGGAGATACGCAGTATTTT	CSARLAGRGGDTQYF
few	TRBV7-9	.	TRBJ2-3	TGTGCCAGCAGCCAGAAAGGCCGCCAGCCCGGGGATACGCAGTATTTT	CASSQKGRQPGDTQYF
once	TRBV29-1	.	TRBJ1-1	TGCAGCGTTGATCAGGGCATGAACACTGAAGCTTTCTTT	CSVDQGMNTEAFF
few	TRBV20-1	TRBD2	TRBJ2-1	TGCAGTGCTAGCGGGACTAGCGGGGGGGCCTACAATGAGCAGTTCTTC	CSASGTSGGAYNEQFF
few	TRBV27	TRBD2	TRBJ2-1	TGTGCCAGCAGTTTGACCTTTAGCGGGGGGGGAGTTGAGCAGTTCTTC	CASSLTFSGGGVEQFF
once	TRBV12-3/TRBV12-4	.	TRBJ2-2	TGTGCCAGCAGTTTGAGGGCAGGGTCCGGGGAGCTGTTTTTT	CASSLRAGSGELFF
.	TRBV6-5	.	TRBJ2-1	TGTGCCAGCAGTTGGGGAGAGGGGTACAATGAGCAGTTCTTC	CASSWGEGYNEQFF
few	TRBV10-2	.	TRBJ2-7	TGCGCCAGCACCAGAGGGGGGGACAGGTCCTACGAGCAGTACTTC	CASTRGGDRSYEQYF
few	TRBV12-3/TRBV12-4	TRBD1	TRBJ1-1	TGTGCCAGCAGTGCGACAGGGACACTCAGGGCGGCTTTCTTT	CASSATGTLRAAFF
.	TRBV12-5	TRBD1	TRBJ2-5	TGTGCTAGTGGCTTCGGGACAGTCCAAGAGACCCAGTACTTC	CASGFGTVQETQYF
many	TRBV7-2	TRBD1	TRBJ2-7	TGTGCCAGCAGTCTAGACAGGGGGTACGAGCAGTACTTC	CASSLDRGYEQYF
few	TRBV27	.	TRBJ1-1	TGTGCCAGCAGCAGCCCCGGTGTAGGGAACACTGAAGCTTTCTTT	CASSSPGVGNTEAFF
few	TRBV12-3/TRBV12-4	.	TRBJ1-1	TGTGCCAGCAGCCTGTGGGAGGGACCGAACACTGAAGCTTTCTTT	CASSLWEGPNTEAFF
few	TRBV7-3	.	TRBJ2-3	TGTGCCAGCAGCCCTTCAACCGCTGATAATACGCAGTATTTT	CASSPSTADNTQYF
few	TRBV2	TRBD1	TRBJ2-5	TGTGCCAGCACCCGAGGGACAGGCCAAGAGACCCAGTACTTC	CASTRGTGQETQYF
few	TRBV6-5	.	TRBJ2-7	TGTGCCAGCAGTGGCACTAGTCACGAGCAGTACTTC	CASSGTSHEQYF
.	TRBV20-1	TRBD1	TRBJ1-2	TGCAGTGCTAGAGATAAAGGGGGCTCAAACTATGGCTACACCTTC	CSARDKGGSNYGYTF
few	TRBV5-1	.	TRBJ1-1	TGCGCCAGCAGCTTGACAGGGCTCCCTGAAGCTTTCTTT	CASSLTGLPEAFF
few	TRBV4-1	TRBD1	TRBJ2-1	TGCGCCAGCAGCCACCCCCTGACAGGGCCCCCACACAATGAGCAGTTCTTC	CASSHPLTGPPHNEQFF
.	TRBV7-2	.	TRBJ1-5	TGTGCCAGCAGTCCCTGGGCGGGAGAGAGCAATCAGCCCCAGCATTTT	CASSPWAGESNQPQHF
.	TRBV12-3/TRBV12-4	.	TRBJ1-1	TGTGCCAGCAGTGGGGAGAGTGAAGCTTTCTTT	CASSGESEAFF
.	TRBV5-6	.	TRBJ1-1	TGTGCCAGCAGCTTGTTCGCGGCGAGAAAAGCTTTCTTT	CASSLFAARKAFF
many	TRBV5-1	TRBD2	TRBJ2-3	TGCGCCAGCAGCCGGGACCGGGGGGAAACAGATACGCAGTATTTT	CASSRDRGETDTQYF
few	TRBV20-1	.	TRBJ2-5	TGCAGTGCTAGATTAGACTCGTACCAAGAGACCCAGTACTTC	CSARLDSYQETQYF
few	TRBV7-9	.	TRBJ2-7	TGTGCCAGCAGCCCCACTGTTGAGGGTGCGTACTTC	CASSPTVEGAYF
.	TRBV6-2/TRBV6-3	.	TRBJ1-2	TGTGCCAGCAGCGAATGGGGCAGGGGTCACACCTTC	CASSEWGRGHTF
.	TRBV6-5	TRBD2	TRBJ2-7	TGTGCCAGCAGTTACTCGGGACTAGCGGGAATGTACGAGCAGTACTTC	CASSYSGLAGMYEQYF
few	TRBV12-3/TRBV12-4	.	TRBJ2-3	TGTGCCAGCAGTTTAAGGGCCTCTACCACAGATACGCAGTATTTT	CASSLRASTTDTQYF
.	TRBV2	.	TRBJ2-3	TGTGCCAGCAGTGATTATCCCTACACAGATACGCAGTATTTT	CASSDYPYTDTQYF
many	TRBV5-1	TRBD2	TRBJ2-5	TGCGCCAGCAGCCCAAACCTAGCGGTGGGAGAGACCCAGTACTTC	CASSPNLAVGETQYF
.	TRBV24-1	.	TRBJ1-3	TGTGCCCCCGGGCGCTCTTCTGGAAACACCATATATTTT	CAPGRSSGNTIYF
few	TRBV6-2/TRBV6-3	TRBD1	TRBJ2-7	TGTGCCAGCAGCCTGGCCGGGACAGGGTATCACTCCTACGAGCAGTACTTC	CASSLAGTGYHSYEQYF
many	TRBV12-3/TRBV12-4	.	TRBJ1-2	TGTGCCAGCAGTTTTACAGCCCGCTATGGCTACACCTTC	CASSFTARYGYTF
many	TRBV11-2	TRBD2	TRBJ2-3	TGTGCCAGCAGCTTAGGAGTAGCGGGGGGGGATACGCAGTATTTT	CASSLGVAGGDTQYF
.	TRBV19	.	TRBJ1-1	TGTGCCAGTAGTAACAATCCGGGGGGCACTGAAGCTTTCTTT	CASSNNPGGTEAFF
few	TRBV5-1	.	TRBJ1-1	TGCGCCAGCAGCAAATCACCGGGACAAGCGAACACTGAAGCTTTCTTT	CASSKSPGQANTEAFF
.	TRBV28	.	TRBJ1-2	TGTGCCAGCAGTCCACGGCGGCAGGATAACTATGGCTACACCTTC	CASSPRRQDNYGYTF
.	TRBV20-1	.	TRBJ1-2	TGCAGTGCTAGAGATCCCCGGGGGGGGGTCTATGGCTACACCTTC	CSARDPRGGVYGYTF
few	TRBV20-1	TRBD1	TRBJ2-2	TGCAGTGCTAGAGTAAGGACAGGGGTCTTCACCGGGGAGCTGTTTTTT	CSARVRTGVFTGELFF
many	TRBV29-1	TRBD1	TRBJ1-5	TGCAGCGCCCGGGACAGTAACAATCAGCCCCAGCATTTT	CSARDSNNQPQHF
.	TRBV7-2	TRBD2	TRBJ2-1	TGTGCCAGCAGGGCAGCGGGAGGTGCCTACAATGAGCAGTTCTTC	CASRAAGGAYNEQFF
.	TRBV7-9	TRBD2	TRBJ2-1	TGTGCCAGCAGCTTAATGGCGGGAGGGACCTACAATGAGCAGTTCTTC	CASSLMAGGTYNEQFF
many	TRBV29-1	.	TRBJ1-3	TGCAGCGCTGAAAACCCGACAAGATGGGGAAACACCATATATTTT	CSAENPTRWGNTIYF
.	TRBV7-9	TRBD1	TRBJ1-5	TGTGCCAGCAGCTTAGGGGACAGGGAGGGTCAGCCCCAGCATTTT	CASSLGDREGQPQHF
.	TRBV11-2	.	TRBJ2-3	TGTTCGAGCCAACCTTGGGGCACAGATACGCAGTATTTT	CSSQPWGTDTQYF
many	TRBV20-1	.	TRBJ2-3	TGCAGTGCAGATGGGAGGACCTTGGCAGATACGCAGTATTTT	CSADGRTLADTQYF
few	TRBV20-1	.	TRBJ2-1	TGCAGTGCTAGAGTTAAGGCGGGGGCCCGTCCGGGGTACAATGAGCAGTTCTTC	CSARVKAGARPGYNEQFF
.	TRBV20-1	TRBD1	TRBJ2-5	TGCAGTGCCCACACCGGGACAGAAGAGACCCAGTACTTC	CSAHTGTEETQYF
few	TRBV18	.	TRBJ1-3	TGTGCCAGCTCACCACCCTCCCTCACAGGAAACACCATATATTTT	CASSPPSLTGNTIYF
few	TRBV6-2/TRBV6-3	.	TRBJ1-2	TGTGCCAGCAGTTCCGCCGCATCCTATGGCTACACCTTC	CASSSAASYGYTF
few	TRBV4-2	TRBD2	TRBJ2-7	TGTGCCAGCGGCCCGGGCACGGGAGGGCCGTTAGACGAGCAGTACTTC	CASGPGTGGPLDEQYF
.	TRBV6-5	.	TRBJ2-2	TGTGCCAGCAGTTACTCGAGGACAGCTACCGGGGAGCTGTTTTTT	CASSYSRTATGELFF
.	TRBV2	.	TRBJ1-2	TGTGCCAGCAGTGAAGACGGATTCGGCGGACAGCGCTATGGCTACACCTTC	CASSEDGFGGQRYGYTF
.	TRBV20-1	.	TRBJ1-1	TGCAGTGCTCCCCTATGGGGGGCGAACACTGAAGCTTTCTTT	CSAPLWGANTEAFF
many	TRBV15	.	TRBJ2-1	TGTGCCACCAGCAGCACATCGCCTCGACTAGCCTACAATGAGCAGTTCTTC	CATSSTSPRLAYNEQFF
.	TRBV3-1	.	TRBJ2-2	TGTGCCAGCACTGGGTTTAACACCGGGGAGCTGTTTTTT	CASTGFNTGELFF
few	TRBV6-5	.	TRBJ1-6	TGTGCCAGCAGTTACCGGGATTCACCCCTCCACTTT	CASSYRDSPLHF